This T cell receptor (beta chain) was sequenced in a study of control samples from healthy donors and cancer patients. Some clones are missing from TCRdb's copy, which holds only in-frame ones; the method was immunoSEQ multiplex PCR. There are roughly 170,000 clones in the sample; approximately 86% occur only once, and over 4% lies in the top ten. The J segment lost 5 bases and the V segment lost 3 bases, leaving 13 bases of the junction unmatched. In germline, CDR1 is SGHNT, CDR2 YYREEE (reference sequence). The CDR3 is made up of 19 amino acids. The receptor was isolated from a woman younger than 45 in good health. The sample comprised blood. The chain employs TRBV5-4 and TRBJ2-2; 13 bases map to TRBD2. The CDR3 protein is CASSSAGGLAGLGTGELFF. The CDR3 region has the DNA TGTGCCAGCAGCTCTGCAGGGGGACTAGCGGGATTAGGTACCGGGGAGCTGTTTTTT.